The 5 T cell receptor beta chains below all came from one sample that was sequenced in a study of molecular identifiers for immune sequencing clone quantification. TCRdb re-called the PCR reads with MiXCR, one entry per CDR3 protein. The repertoire holds some 580,000 distinct CDR3 sequences, with roughly 23% as singletons. Source material: naive CD8+ T cells from blood, with Jurkat cell RNA spiked in. Indicated subset: FACS-sorted CD8+CD4-CCR7+CD45RA+ naive T cells. Receptor source: a human donor in good health. Some libraries in this study had Jurkat cell RNA spiked in.

This clonotype was picked up many times. The genes are TRBV6-2 or TRBV6-3 and TRBJ1-5; D ambiguous. This CDR3 has 13 amino acids. The V gene lost 6 bases and the J gene lost 5 bases, with 11 bases spanning the gap. The germline V gene encodes CDR1 MNHEY and CDR2 SVGEGT. The CDR3 reads CASSGESYQPQHF. In DNA form, the CDR3 reads TGTGCCAGCAGCGGGGAGTCGTATCAGCCCCAGCATTTT.

This chain links TRBV27 with TRBJ2-2, with 8 bases identical to TRBD2. Trimming cost V 5 bases and J 4 bases; bases outside gene matches: 3. This CDR3 is built from 14 residues. Germline CDR1 MNHEY, CDR2 SMNVEV (reference sequence). The CDR3 protein is CASSIGTSTGELFF. CDR3 in DNA: TGTGCCAGCAGTATCGGGACTAGCACCGGGGAGCTGTTTTTT.

This clonotype was found many times. The chain is built from TRBV27 and TRBJ2-7, with 8 bases that match TRBD1. CDR1 is MNHEY and CDR2 is SMNVEV in the germline V gene (reference sequence). The CDR3 spans 14 residues. J gave up 4 bases and V 3 bases, and 5 bases lay outside the gene matches. CDR3: CASSFTGGGYEQYF. The DNA for the CDR3 is TGTGCCAGCAGTTTTACAGGGGGTGGGTACGAGCAGTACTTC.

This clonotype appeared a few times. The V gene is TRBV5-1, the J gene TRBJ1-3; TRBD1 agrees at 9 bases. With V trimmed by 4 bases and J by 0 bases, 8 bases remained unmatched. Germline loops: CDR1 SGHRS, CDR2 YFSETQ. This CDR3 has 17 residues. The CDR3 bases are TGCGCCAGCAGCGTCGGACAGGGGCTTTACTCTGGAAACACCATATATTTT. Translated: CASSVGQGLYSGNTIYF.

The chain couples TRBV24-1 to TRBJ1-5; D is ambiguous. Germline V lookup: CDR1 KGHDR, CDR2 SFDVKD. This CDR3 comprises 14 residues. V lost 5 bases and J lost 3, with 10 bases in between. CDR3 sequence (DNA): TGTGCCACCAGTGGATCGGGGATCAATCAGCCCCAGCATTTT. The encoded protein is CATSGSGINQPQHF.